This T cell receptor beta chain was captured in a study of T cell responses to AZD1222 COVID-19 vaccine. A note on this clone: Its matching antigen is unknown.

Study-level results: Donors skewed white British and female; clonal diversity was possibly underestimated. Spike-specific TCR breadth and depth rose after two AZD1222 doses. Spike-wide vaccine-associated CD4 TCRs dominated at 160-218 and 743-854.

CDR3 length equals 16 residues. Libraries were prepared by immunoSEQ multiplex PCR; TCRdb keeps only in-frame clonotypes and omits some of them. The repertoire holds fewer than 130,000 clones, with roughly four fifths as singletons. Sequences were derived from peripheral blood, sampled on day 0 of AZD1222 vaccination. This chain connects TRBV21-1 to TRBJ2-3; whether TRBD1, the table's D call, matches the DNA was not checked. TRBV21-1 is described as a pseudogene. This clonotype was sampled from an adult in good health. The CDR3 DNA reads TGTGCCAGCAGTTCGCTCCGGGACAGAATCACAGATACGCAGTATTTT. It specifies CASSSLRDRITDTQYF.